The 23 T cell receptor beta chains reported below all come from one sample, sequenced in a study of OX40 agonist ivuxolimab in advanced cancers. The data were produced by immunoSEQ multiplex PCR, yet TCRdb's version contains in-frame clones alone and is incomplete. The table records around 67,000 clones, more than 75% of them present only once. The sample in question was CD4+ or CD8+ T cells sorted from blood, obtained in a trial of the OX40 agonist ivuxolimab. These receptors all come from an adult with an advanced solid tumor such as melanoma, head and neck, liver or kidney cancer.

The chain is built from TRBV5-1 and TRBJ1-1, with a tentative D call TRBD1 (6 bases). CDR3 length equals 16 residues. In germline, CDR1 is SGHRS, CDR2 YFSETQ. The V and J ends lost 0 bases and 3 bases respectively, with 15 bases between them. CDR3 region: CASSLGRGGGDTEAFF. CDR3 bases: TGCGCCAGCAGCTTGGGCAGGGGCGGAGGGGACACTGAAGCTTTCTTT.

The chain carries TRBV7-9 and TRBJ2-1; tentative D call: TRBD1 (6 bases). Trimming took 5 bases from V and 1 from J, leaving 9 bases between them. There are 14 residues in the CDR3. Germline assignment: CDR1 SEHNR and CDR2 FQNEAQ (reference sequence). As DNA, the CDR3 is TGTGCCAGCAGCCCCGGACAGTCCTACAATGAGCAGTTCTTC. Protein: CASSPGQSYNEQFF.

CDR3 DNA: TGTGCCTGGAGTGTACGGGGGCGAGGCACAGATACGCAGTATTTT. This translates into CAWSVRGRGTDTQYF. V is TRBV30 and J is TRBJ2-3; the D gene could be TRBD1 or TRBD2 (6 bases each). CDR3 size: 15 residues. The germline V gene encodes CDR1 GTSNPN and CDR2 SVGIG (reference sequence). V lost 0 bases and J lost 1, with 11 bases in between.

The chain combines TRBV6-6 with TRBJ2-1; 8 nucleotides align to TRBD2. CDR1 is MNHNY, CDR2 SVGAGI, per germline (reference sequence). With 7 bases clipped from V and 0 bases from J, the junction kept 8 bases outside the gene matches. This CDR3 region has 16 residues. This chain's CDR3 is CASTNSGASSYNEQFF. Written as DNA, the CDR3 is TGTGCCAGCACTAATAGCGGGGCCAGCTCCTACAATGAGCAGTTCTTC.

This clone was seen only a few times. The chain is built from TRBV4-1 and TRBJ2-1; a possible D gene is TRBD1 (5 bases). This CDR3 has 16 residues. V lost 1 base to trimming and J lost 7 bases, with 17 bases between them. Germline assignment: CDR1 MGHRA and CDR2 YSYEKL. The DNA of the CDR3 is TGCGCCAGCAGCCAAGCTACGGCAGGGCAATGGAATGAGCAGTTCTTC. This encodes CASSQATAGQWNEQFF.

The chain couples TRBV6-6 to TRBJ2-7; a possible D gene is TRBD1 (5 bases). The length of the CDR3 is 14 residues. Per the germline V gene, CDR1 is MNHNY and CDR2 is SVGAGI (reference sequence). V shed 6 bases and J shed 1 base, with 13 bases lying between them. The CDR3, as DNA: TGTGCCAGCAGACCAGGGTCCTGGTCCTACGAGCAGTACTTC. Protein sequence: CASRPGSWSYEQYF.

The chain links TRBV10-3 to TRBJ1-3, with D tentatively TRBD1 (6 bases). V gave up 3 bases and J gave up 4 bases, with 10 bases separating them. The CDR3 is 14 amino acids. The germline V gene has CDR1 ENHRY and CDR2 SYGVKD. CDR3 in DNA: TGTGCCATCAGTGACCAGGGGTTAGGAAACACCATATATTTT. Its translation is CAISDQGLGNTIYF.

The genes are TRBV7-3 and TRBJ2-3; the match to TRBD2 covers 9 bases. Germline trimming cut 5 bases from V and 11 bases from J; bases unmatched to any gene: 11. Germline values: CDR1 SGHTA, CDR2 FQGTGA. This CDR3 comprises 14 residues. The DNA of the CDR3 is TGTGCCAGCAGCCTTAGCGGGAGCGGGACCTGGCAGTATTTT. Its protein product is CASSLSGSGTWQYF.

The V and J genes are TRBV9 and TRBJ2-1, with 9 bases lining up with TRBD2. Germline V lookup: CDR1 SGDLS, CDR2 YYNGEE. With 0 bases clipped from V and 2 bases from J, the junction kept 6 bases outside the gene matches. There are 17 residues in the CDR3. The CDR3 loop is CASSVAGRGGPYNEQFF. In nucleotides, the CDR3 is TGTGCCAGCAGCGTAGCCGGGCGGGGGGGCCCCTACAATGAGCAGTTCTTC. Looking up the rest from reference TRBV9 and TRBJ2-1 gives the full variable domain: DSGVTQTPKHLITATGQRVTLRCSPRSGDLSVYWYQQSLDQGLQFLIQYYNGEERAKGNILERFSAQQFPDLHSELNLSSLELGDSALYFCASSVAGRGGPYNEQFFGPGTRLTVL.

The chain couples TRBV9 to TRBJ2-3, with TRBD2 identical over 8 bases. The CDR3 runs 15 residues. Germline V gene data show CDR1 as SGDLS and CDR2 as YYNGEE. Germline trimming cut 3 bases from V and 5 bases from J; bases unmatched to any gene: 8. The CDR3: CASSAAGGRRDTQYF. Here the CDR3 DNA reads TGTGCCAGCAGCGCTGCCGGCGGGAGGAGAGATACGCAGTATTTT.

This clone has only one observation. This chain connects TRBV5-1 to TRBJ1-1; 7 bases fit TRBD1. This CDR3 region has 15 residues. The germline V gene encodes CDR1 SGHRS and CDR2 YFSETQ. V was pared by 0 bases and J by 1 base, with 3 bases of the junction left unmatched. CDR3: CASSLVTGRNTEAFF. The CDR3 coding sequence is TGCGCCAGCAGCTTGGTGACAGGGAGGAACACTGAAGCTTTCTTT.

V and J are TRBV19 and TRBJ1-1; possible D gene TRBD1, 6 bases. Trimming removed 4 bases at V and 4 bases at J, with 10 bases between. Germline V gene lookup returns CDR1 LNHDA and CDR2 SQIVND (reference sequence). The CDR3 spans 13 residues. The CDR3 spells CASSRQAPTEAFF. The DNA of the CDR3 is TGTGCCAGTAGTAGACAGGCGCCCACTGAAGCTTTCTTT.

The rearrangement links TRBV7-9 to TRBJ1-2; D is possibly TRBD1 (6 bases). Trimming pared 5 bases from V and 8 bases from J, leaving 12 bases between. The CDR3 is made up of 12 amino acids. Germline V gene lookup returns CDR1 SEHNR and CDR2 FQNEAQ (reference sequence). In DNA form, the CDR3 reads TGTGCCAGCAGCGGGACATCGCGCGGCTACACCTTC. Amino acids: CASSGTSRGYTF.

CDR3 sequence reads: CASSQEFFGSGANVLTF. CDR3 nucleotides: TGCGCCAGCAGCCAAGAGTTCTTCGGCTCTGGGGCCAACGTCCTGACTTTC. The rearrangement joins TRBV4-3 to TRBJ2-6, with D hard to call. Per the germline V gene, CDR1 is LGHNA and CDR2 is YSLEER. V shed 0 bases and J shed 0 bases, with 9 bases lying between them. The CDR3 spans 17 residues.

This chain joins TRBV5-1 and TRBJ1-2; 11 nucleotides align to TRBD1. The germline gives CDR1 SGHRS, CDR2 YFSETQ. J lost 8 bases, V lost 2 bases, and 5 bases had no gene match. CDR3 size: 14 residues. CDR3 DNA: TGCGCCAGCAGCTTTGGACAGGGGGCGGCGGGCTACACCTTC. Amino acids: CASSFGQGAAGYTF. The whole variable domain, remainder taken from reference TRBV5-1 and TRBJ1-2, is KAGVTQTPRYLIKTRGQQVTLSCSPISGHRSVSWYQQTPGQGLQFLFEYFSETQRNKGNFPGRFSGRQFSNSRSEMNVSTLELGDSALYLCASSFGQGAAGYTFGSGTRLTVV.

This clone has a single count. The CDR3 region has the DNA TGTGCCAGCAGCTTTAGGGGTAGCACCGGGGAGCTGTTTTTT. Translated, it gives CASSFRGSTGELFF. This chain uses TRBV5-4 with TRBJ2-2; D might be TRBD1 (5 bases). V lost 2 bases and J 4 bases, leaving 9 bases between the germline ends. CDR1 is SGHNT and CDR2 is YYREEE in the germline V gene (reference sequence). CDR3 length: 14 residues.

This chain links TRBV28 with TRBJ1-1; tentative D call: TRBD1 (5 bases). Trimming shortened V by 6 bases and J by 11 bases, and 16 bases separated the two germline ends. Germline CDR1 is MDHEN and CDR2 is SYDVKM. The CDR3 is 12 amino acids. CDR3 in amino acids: CASSKTGVVAFF. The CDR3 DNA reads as TGTGCCAGCAGCAAAACAGGCGTCGTGGCTTTCTTT. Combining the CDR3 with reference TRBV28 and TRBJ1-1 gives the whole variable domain DVKVTQSSRYLVKRTGEKVFLECVQDMDHENMFWYRQDPGLGLRLIYFSYDVKMKEKGDIPEGYSVSREKKERFSLILESASTNQTSMYLCASSKTGVVAFFGQGTRLTVV.

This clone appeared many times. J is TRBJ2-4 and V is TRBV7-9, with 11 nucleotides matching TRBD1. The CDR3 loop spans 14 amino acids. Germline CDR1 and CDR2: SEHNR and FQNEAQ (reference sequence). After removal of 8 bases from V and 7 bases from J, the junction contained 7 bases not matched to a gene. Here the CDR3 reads CASASGTGGNIQYF. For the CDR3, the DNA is TGTGCCAGCGCCTCCGGGACAGGGGGGAACATTCAGTACTTC.

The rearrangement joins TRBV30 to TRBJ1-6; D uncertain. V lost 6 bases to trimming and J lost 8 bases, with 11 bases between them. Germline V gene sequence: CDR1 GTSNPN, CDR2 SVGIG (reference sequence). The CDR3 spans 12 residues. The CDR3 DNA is TGTGCCTGCCGGGAGGATTATTCACCCCTCCACTTT. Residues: CACREDYSPLHF.

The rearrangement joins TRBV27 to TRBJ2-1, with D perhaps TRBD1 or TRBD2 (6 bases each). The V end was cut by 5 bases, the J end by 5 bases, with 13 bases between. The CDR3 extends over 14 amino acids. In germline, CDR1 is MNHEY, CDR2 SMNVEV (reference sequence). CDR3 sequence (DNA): TGTGCCAGCAGTCTGCGGGACACCGACAATGAGCAGTTCTTC. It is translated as CASSLRDTDNEQFF.

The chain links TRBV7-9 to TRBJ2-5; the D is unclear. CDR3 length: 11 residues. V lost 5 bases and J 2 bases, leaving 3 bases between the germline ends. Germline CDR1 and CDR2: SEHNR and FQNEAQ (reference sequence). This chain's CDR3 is CASSIQETQYF. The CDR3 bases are TGTGCCAGCAGCATACAAGAGACCCAGTACTTC.

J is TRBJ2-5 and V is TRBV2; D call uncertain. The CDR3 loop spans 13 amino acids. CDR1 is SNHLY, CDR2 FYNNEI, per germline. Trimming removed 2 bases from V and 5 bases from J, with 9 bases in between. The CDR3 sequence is CASSELELETQYF. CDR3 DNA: TGTGCCAGCAGTGAACTAGAGTTGGAGACCCAGTACTTC.

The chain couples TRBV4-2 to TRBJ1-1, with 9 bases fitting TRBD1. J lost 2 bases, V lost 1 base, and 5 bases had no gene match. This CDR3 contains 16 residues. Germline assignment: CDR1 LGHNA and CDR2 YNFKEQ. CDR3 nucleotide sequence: TGTGCCAGCAGCCAAGCGGACAGGGGATTAAACACTGAAGCTTTCTTT. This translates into CASSQADRGLNTEAFF.